Following are 10 T cell receptor beta chains from one sample sequenced in a study of blood T cell repertoires in COVID-19. The data were produced by immunoSEQ multiplex PCR, yet TCRdb's version contains in-frame clones alone and is incomplete. The sample has 150,000 to 200,000 clones; 88% are singletons. The sequenced sample consisted of peripheral blood. The receptors here all came from a man aged 35 to 55 with active or convalescent COVID-19.

The V call is TRBV6-2 or TRBV6-3, the J call TRBJ1-2, with D tentatively TRBD1 (5 bases). CDR1 and CDR2 (germline): MNHEY, SVGEGT. The CDR3 has 18 residues. Trimming shortened V by 2 bases and J by 8 bases, and 27 bases separated the two germline ends. The CDR3 DNA reads as TGTGCCAGCAGTTACCCAACAGGAGCCACCTATCAGATCTTCGGCTACACCTTC. Amino acids: CASSYPTGATYQIFGYTF.

This chain joins TRBV20-1 and TRBJ1-1, with D perhaps matching TRBD1 (5 bases). The CDR3 is 15 residues long. With 3 bases removed from V and 3 bases from J, the gap between germline ends came to 17 bases. CDR1 is DFQATT and CDR2 is SNEGSKA in the germline V gene (reference sequence). The CDR3 region has the DNA TGCAGTGCTAGTGGGTGGAGCGCGGGGGACACTGAAGCTTTCTTT. It encodes CSASGWSAGDTEAFF.

Details on this clone: This sample includes further DNA sequences coding for the same CDR3. The chain links TRBV19 to TRBJ2-1, with D perhaps matching TRBD2 (6 bases). The CDR3 covers 12 residues. Germline-derived CDR1 and CDR2 are LNHDA and SQIVND (reference sequence). V was clipped by 3 bases and J by 7 bases, with 7 bases between them. For the CDR3, the DNA is TGTGCCAGTAGTATCGCGGGGAATGAGCAGTTCTTC. This encodes CASSIAGNEQFF. The entire variable domain, with the rest obtained from reference TRBV19 and TRBJ2-1, is as follows: DGGITQSPKYLFRKEGQNVTLSCEQNLNHDAMYWYRQDPGQGLRLIYYSQIVNDFQKGDIAEGYSVSREKKESFPLTVTSAQKNPTAFYLCASSIAGNEQFFGPGTRLTVL.

The CDR3 loop reads CASSETRSGQPQHF. The CDR3 region has the DNA TGTGCCAGCAGTGAAACGAGGAGTGGTCAGCCCCAGCATTTT. The chain employs TRBV6-1 and TRBJ1-5; no clear D gene. This CDR3 spans 14 amino acids. V lost 2 bases, J lost 6 bases, and 11 bases lay in between. Germline V CDR1 and CDR2: MNHNS, SASEGT.

Here the CDR3 reads CASRGGDTGHGYTF. CDR3 bases: TGTGCCAGTAGAGGGGGGGATACTGGACATGGCTACACCTTC. The gene calls are TRBV19 and TRBJ1-2, with D possibly TRBD1 on 6 matching bases. V dropped 6 bases and J dropped 6 bases, with 17 bases sitting between them. CDR1 is LNHDA and CDR2 is SQIVND in the germline V gene (reference sequence). This CDR3 comprises 14 residues.

CDR3 amino acids: CATSTGGWTDTQYF. DNA of the CDR3: TGTGCCACCTCGACAGGGGGCTGGACAGATACGCAGTATTTT. The chain has TRBV24-1 and TRBJ2-3; 10 positions match TRBD1. J lost 3 bases, V lost 9 bases, and 5 bases had no gene match. Germline CDR1 KGHDR, CDR2 SFDVKD. The CDR3 is made up of 14 amino acids.

The rearrangement uses TRBV10-2 and TRBJ2-3; TRBD2 aligns across 15 bases. Germline V gene lookup returns CDR1 WSHSY and CDR2 SAAADI. The CDR3 has 16 amino acids. The V segment lost 5 bases and the J segment 4 bases; nucleotides outside the gene matches: 4. CDR3 DNA sequence: TGCGCCAGCAGTTTCAGGACTAGCGGGAGGGCAGATACGCAGTATTTT. This sequence encodes CASSFRTSGRADTQYF.

The V call is TRBV4-3, the J call TRBJ2-3; TRBD2 matches 7 bases. The CDR3 totals 14 residues. Looked up from germline, CDR1 is LGHNA and CDR2 is YSLEER. Trimming took 3 bases from V and 2 from J; bases not matched to a gene: 2. CDR3 loop: CASSQGLPTDTQYF. CDR3 in DNA: TGCGCCAGCAGCCAGGGACTACCCACAGATACGCAGTATTTT.

The rearrangement uses TRBV19 and TRBJ2-1; 7 bases map to TRBD2. The CDR3 consists of 13 residues. CDR1 and CDR2 from the germline V gene are LNHDA and SQIVND (reference sequence). J gave up 9 bases and V 5 bases, and 7 bases lay outside the gene matches. In nucleotides, the CDR3 is TGTGCCAGTAGTGTTACTAGCGCGGGTGAGCAGTTCTTC. Translation gives CASSVTSAGEQFF.

This clone has just one count. The V gene is TRBV5-5, the J gene TRBJ1-5; 8 nucleotides line up with TRBD1. Germline values: CDR1 SGHKS, CDR2 YYEKEE (reference sequence). V lost 2 bases to trimming and J lost 8 bases; unmatched junction nucleotides: 6. The CDR3 length is 14 residues. The CDR3 DNA is TGTGCCAGCAGCTTTTCACAGGGGGAAAAGCCCCAGCATTTT. This codes for CASSFSQGEKPQHF. The full variable domain, rest sourced from reference TRBV5-5 and TRBJ1-5, is DAGVTQSPTHLIKTRGQQVTLRCSPISGHKSVSWYQQVLGQGPQFIFQYYEKEERGRGNFPDRFSARQFPNYSSELNVNALLLGDSALYLCASSFSQGEKPQHFGDGTRLSIL.